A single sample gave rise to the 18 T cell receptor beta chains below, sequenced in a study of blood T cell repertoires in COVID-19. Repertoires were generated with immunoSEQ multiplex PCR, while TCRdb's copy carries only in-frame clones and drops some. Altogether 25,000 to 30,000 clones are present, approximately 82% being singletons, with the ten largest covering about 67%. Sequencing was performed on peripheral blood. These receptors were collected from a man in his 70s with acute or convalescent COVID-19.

The CDR3: CASSTTGSNYGYTF. Here the CDR3 DNA reads TGTGCCAGTAGTACGACAGGGTCCAACTATGGCTACACCTTC. The rearrangement uses TRBV19 and TRBJ1-2; 7 nucleotides align to TRBD1. In germline, CDR1 is LNHDA, CDR2 SQIVND (reference sequence). The CDR3 runs to 14 residues. V shed 4 bases and J 2 bases; nucleotides not matched to a gene: 4.

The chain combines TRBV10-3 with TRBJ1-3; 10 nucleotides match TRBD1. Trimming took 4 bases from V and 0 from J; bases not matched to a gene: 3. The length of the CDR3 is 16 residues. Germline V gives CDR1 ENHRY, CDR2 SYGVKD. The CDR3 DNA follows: TGTGCCATCAGTGGGGGACAGGGGATCTCTGGAAACACCATATATTTT. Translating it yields CAISGGQGISGNTIYF.

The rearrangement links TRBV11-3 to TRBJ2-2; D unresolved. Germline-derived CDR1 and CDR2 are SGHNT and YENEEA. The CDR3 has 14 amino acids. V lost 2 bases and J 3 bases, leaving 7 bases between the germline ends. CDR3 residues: CASSLYGDTGELFF. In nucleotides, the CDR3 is TGTGCCAGCAGCTTATATGGAGACACCGGGGAGCTGTTTTTT.

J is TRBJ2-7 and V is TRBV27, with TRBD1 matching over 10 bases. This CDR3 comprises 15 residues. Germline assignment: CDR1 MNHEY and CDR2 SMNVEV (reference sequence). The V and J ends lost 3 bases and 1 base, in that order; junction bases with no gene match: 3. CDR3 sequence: CASSFRGQGSYEQYF. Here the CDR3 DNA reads TGTGCCAGCAGTTTTCGGGGACAGGGGTCCTACGAGCAGTACTTC.

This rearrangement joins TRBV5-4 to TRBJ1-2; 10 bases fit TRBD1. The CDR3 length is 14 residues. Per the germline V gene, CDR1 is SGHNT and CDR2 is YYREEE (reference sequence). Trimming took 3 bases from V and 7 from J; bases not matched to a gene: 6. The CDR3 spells CASSSGQGFSGYTF. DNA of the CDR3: TGTGCCAGCAGCTCGGGACAGGGGTTCTCTGGCTACACCTTC.

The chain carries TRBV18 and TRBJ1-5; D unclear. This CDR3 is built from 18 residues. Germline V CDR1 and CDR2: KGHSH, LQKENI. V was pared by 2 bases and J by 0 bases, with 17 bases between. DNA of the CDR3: TGTGCCAGCTCACCAACGAGCTTAGATTTAAATAGCAATCAGCCCCAGCATTTT. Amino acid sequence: CASSPTSLDLNSNQPQHF. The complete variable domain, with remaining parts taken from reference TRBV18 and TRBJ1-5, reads NAGVMQNPRHLVRRRGQEARLRCSPMKGHSHVYWYRQLPEEGLKFMVYLQKENIIDESGMPKERFSAEFPKEGPSILRIQQVVRGDSAAYFCASSPTSLDLNSNQPQHFGDGTRLSIL.

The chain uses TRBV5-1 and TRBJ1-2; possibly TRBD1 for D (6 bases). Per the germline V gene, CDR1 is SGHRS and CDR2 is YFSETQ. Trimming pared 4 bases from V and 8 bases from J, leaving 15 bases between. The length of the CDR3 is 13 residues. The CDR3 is CASSPAGEGGYTF. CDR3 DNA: TGCGCCAGCAGCCCTGCAGGGGAGGGGGGCTACACCTTC.

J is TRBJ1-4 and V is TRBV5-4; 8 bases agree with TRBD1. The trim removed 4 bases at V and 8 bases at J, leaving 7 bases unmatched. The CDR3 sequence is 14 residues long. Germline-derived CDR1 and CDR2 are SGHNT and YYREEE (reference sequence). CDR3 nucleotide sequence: TGTGCCAGCAGCCTTGACAGGGGTAACGAAAAACTGTTTTTT. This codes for CASSLDRGNEKLFF.

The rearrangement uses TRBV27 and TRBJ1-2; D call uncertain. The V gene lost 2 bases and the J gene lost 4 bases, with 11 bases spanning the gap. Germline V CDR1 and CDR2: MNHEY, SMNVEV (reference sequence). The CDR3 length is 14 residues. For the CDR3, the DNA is TGTGCCAGCAGTTTAGGCGGCAGCCTCTATGGCTACACCTTC. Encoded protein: CASSLGGSLYGYTF.

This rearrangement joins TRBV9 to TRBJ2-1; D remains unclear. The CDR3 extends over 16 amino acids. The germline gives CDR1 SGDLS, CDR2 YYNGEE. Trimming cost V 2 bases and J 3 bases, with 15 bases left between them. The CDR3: CASSVGSSYHYNEQFF. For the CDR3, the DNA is TGTGCCAGCAGCGTCGGGTCCTCCTACCACTACAATGAGCAGTTCTTC.

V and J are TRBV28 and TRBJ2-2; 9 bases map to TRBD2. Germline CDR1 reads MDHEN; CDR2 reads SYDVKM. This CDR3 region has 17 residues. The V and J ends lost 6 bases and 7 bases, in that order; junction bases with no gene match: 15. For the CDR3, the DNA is TGTGCCAGCAGGAAACCGGATAATAGCGGGAGTTACGGGGAGCTGTTTTTT. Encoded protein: CASRKPDNSGSYGELFF.

The CDR3 sequence: CASRDRGRGNEKLFF. CDR3 DNA: TGTGCCAGCAGAGACAGGGGGCGAGGTAATGAAAAACTGTTTTTT. This chain connects TRBV6-5 to TRBJ1-4; 10 nucleotides line up with TRBD1. The ends lost 6 bases at V and 4 bases at J; junction bases unmatched: 5. CDR1 is MNHEY, CDR2 SVGAGI, per germline. This CDR3 spans 15 amino acids.

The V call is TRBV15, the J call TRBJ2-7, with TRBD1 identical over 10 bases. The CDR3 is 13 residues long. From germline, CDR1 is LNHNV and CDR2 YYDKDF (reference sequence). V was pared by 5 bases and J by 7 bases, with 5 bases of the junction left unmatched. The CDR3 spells CATSFDRGREQYF. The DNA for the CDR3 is TGTGCCACCAGCTTCGACAGGGGGCGGGAGCAGTACTTC.

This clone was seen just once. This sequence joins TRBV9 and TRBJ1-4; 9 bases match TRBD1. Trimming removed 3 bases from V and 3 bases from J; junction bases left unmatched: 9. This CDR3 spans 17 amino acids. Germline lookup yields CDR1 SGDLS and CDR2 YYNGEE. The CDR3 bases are TGTGCCAGCAGCGCCAGAGCCGGACAGGGGTCTAATGAAAAACTGTTTTTT. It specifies CASSARAGQGSNEKLFF.

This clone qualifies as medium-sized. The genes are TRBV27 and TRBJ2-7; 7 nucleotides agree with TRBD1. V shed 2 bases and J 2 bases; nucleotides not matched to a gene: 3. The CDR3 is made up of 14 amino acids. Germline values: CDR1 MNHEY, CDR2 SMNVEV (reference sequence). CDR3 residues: CASSLSQGAYEQYF. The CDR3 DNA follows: TGTGCCAGCAGTTTAAGTCAGGGGGCCTACGAGCAGTACTTC.

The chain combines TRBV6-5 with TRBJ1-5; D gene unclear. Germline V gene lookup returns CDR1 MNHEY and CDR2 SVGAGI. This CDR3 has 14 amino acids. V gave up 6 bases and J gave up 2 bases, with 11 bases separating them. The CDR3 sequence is CASRRAGGNQPQHF. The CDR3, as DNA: TGTGCCAGCAGGCGTGCCGGAGGCAATCAGCCCCAGCATTTT.

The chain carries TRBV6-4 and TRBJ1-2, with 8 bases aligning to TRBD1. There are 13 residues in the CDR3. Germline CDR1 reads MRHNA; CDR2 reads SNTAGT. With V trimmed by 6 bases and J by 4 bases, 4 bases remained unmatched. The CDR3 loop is CASSEQGGYGYTF. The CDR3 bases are TGTGCCAGCAGCGAACAGGGGGGCTATGGCTACACCTTC.

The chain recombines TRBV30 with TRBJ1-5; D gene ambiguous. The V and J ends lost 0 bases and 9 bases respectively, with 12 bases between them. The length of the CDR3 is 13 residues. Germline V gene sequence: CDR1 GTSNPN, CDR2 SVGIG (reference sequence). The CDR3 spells CAWSVGDGRPQHF. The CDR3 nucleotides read TGTGCCTGGAGTGTAGGAGATGGGAGGCCCCAGCATTTT.